This TCR beta chain was recorded in a study of immune heterogeneity within non-small cell lung tumors. General study results and limits: Recurrence of the same dominant CDR3 beta clonotypes was seen across tumor sites within a patient, and site-unique high-frequency clones were present alongside them. Each patient largely had their own distinct set of high-frequency T-cell receptor beta clonotypes. With local tumor mutational burden, local T-cell clonality showed a moderate but significant correlation (R about 0.35).

Multiplex PCR amplified the TCR beta CDR3 region. Its first round ran for nine to eleven cycles with 32 V and 13 J primers. TCRdb re-analysed the multiplex PCR reads in MiXCR, keeping a single row per CDR3 protein. In the table there are some 2,500 distinct CDR3 sequences, 51% of which are singletons. For this clonotype: No antigen is known for it. A much larger clone lies a single base off, so this may be a read error.

Bulk tumor genomic DNA, about 620 ng per sample, was used as template. Surgical sampling yielded several biopsies per primary tumor (spaced far apart). Enrolled patients presented with newly diagnosed, previously untreated non-small cell lung cancer and underwent curative surgery. Donors were newly diagnosed non-small cell lung cancer patients having surgery with curative intent. The CDR3 has 13 amino acids. Germline V gives CDR1 SQVTM, CDR2 ANQGSEA. The TCR sequence derives from a middle-aged man with non-small cell lung cancer. This chain joins TRBV29-1 and TRBJ1-2; D unresolved. The sample comprised lung tumor tissue. The CDR3 bases are TGCAGCGTTGACGGGATTCCGGGTTATGGCTACGCCTTC. Its protein product is CSVDGIPGYGYAF.